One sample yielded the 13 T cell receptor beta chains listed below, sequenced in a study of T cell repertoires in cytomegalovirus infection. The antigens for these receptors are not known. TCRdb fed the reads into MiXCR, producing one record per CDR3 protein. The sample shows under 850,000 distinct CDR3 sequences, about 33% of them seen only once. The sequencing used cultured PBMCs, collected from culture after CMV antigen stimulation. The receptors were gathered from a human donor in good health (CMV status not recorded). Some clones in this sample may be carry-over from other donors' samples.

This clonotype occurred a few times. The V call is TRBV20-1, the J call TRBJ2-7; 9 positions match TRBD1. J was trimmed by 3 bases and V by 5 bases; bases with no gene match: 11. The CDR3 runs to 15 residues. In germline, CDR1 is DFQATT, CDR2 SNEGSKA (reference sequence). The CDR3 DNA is TGCAGTGCTTCGGGACAGGGCCCTCGGGGCTACGAGCAGTACTTC. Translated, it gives CSASGQGPRGYEQYF.

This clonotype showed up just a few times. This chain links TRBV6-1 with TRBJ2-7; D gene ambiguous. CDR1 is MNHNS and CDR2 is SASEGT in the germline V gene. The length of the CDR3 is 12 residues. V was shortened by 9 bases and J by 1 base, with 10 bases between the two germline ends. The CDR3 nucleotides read TGTGCCAGTATGTGGGAATCCTACGAGCAGTACTTC. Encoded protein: CASMWESYEQYF.

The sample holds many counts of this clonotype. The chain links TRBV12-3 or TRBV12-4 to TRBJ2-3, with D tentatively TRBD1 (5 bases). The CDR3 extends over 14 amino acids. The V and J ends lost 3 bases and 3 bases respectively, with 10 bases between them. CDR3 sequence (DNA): TGTGCCAGCAGTTTGTCTAGGGGAACAGATACGCAGTATTTT. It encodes CASSLSRGTDTQYF.

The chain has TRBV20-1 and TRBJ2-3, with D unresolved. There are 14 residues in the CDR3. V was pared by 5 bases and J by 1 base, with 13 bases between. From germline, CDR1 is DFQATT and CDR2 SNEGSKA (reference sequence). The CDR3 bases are TGCAGTGCTCCAGACGCCTTGGGCACAGATACGCAGTATTTT. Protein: CSAPDALGTDTQYF.

The CDR3 loop is CSARAADTQYF. CDR3 DNA sequence: TGCAGTGCTAGGGCAGCAGATACGCAGTATTTT. The chain couples TRBV20-1 to TRBJ2-3; D unresolved. V was trimmed by 3 bases and J by 4 bases, leaving 5 bases between them. Germline assignment: CDR1 DFQATT and CDR2 SNEGSKA (reference sequence). The CDR3 is 11 amino acids.

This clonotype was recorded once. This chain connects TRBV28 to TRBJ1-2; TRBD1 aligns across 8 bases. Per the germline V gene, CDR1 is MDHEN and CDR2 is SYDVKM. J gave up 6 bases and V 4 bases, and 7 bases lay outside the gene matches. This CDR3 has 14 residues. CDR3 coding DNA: TGTGCCAGCAGTTCACCCGCAGGGGGCCATGGCTACACCTTC. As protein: CASSSPAGGHGYTF.

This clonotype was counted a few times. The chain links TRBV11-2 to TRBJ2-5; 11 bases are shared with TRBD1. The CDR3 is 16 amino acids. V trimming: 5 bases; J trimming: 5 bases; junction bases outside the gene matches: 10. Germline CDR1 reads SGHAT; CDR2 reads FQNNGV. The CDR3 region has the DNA TGTGCCAGCAGCCGCGAACAGGACAGGGGGCGCGAGACCCAGTACTTC. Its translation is CASSREQDRGRETQYF.

The CDR3 DNA follows: TGCGCCAGCAGCCAAGAGGCGGGGGACTACGAGCAGTACTTC. It specifies CASSQEAGDYEQYF. V and J are TRBV4-1 and TRBJ2-7; 7 bases align to TRBD2. Germline V gene data show CDR1 as MGHRA and CDR2 as YSYEKL. V shed 0 bases and J 3 bases; nucleotides not matched to a gene: 2. The CDR3 has 14 amino acids.

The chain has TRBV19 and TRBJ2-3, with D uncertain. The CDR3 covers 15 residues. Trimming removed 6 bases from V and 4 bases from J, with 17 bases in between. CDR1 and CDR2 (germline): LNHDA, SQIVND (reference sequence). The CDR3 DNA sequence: TGTGCCAGTAGGGTCTTAGGCGGCCGCGCAGATACGCAGTATTTT. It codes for CASRVLGGRADTQYF.

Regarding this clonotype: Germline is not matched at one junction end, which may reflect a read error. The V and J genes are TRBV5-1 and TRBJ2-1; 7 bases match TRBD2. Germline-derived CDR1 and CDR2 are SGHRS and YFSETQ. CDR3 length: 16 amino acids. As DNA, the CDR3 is TGCGCCAGCAGCGCACTTCCGGGAGGTCTCCACAATGACCAGTTCTTC. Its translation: CASSALPGGLHNDQFF. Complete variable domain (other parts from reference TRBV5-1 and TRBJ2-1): KAGVTQTPRYLIKTRGQQVTLSCSPISGHRSVSWYQQTPGQGLQFLFEYFSETQRNKGNFPGRFSGRQFSNSRSEMNVSTLELGDSALYLCASSALPGGLHNDQFFGPGTRLTVL.

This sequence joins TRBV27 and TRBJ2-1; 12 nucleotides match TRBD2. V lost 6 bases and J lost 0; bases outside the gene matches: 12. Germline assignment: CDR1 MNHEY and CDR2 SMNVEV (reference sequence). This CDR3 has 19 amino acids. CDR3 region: CASRKTSGSLGTSYNEQFF. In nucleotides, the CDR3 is TGTGCCAGCAGGAAGACTAGCGGGAGTTTAGGTACCTCCTACAATGAGCAGTTCTTC.

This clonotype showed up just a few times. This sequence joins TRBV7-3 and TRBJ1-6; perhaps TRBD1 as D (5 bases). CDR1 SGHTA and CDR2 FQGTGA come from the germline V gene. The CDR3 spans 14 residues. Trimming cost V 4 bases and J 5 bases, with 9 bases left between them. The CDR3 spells CASSYRGDNSPLHF. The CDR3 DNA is TGTGCCAGCAGCTACCGGGGCGATAATTCACCCCTCCACTTT.

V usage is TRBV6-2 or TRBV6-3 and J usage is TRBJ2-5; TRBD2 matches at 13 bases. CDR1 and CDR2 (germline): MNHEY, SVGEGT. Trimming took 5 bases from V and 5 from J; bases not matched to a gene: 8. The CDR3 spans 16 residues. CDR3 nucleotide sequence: TGTGCCAGCAGTCGGTGGACTAGCGGGAGTAAGGAGACCCAGTACTTC. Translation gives CASSRWTSGSKETQYF.